Listed below are T cell receptor beta chains from one sample, sequenced in a study of regulatory T cells in long-lasting Graves disease. A single record per CDR3 protein comes from TCRdb applying MiXCR to the multiplex PCR reads. The data hold 300,000 to 500,000 distinct CDR3 sequences, with more than 20% observed a single time. The source was peripheral blood mononuclear cells (PBMCs), collected when the disease was refractory, from a patient treated with antithyroid drugs. The receptor source for this set is a female donor with Graves disease. CDR3s include the opening cysteine and the closing phenylalanine or tryptophan. The D gene is left open where the match is weak. A clone size is listed for some rows: how often the clone was seen (once, few, many), or a class if it is expanded.

D	V	J	size	CDR3	DNA
NA	TRBV5-1	TRBJ2-7	NA	CASSLNQGPSGEQYF	TGCGCCAGCAGCTTGAATCAGGGCCCATCTGGGGAGCAGTACTTC
NA	TRBV7-8	TRBJ1-6	NA	CASSLLRDTNSPLHF	TGTGCCAGCAGCCTCTTAAGGGACACTAATTCACCCCTCCACTTT
NA	TRBV19	TRBJ1-5	NA	CASSPRGGHDSNQPQHF	TGTGCCAGTAGTCCCCGAGGAGGACACGATAGCAATCAGCCCCAGCATTTT
TRBD2	TRBV11-2	TRBJ2-1	many	CASSLALAAGAYNEQFF	TGTGCCAGCAGCTTAGCCCTAGCAGCGGGAGCATACAATGAGCAGTTCTTC
NA	TRBV10-3	TRBJ2-3	many	CAIFSVQADTQYF	TGTGCCATCTTTTCCGTTCAGGCAGATACGCAGTATTTT
TRBD1	TRBV7-2	TRBJ2-7	few	CASSLLGDRTHEQYF	TGTGCCAGCAGCTTATTGGGGGACAGGACCCACGAGCAGTACTTC
NA	TRBV10-1	TRBJ2-2	NA	CASSETRIVGELFF	TGCGCCAGCAGTGAGACCAGGATTGTCGGGGAGCTGTTTTTT
TRBD1	TRBV28	TRBJ2-7	many	CASSSHDRGNEQYF	TGTGCCAGCAGTTCACACGACAGGGGCAACGAGCAGTACTTC
TRBD2	TRBV7-3	TRBJ2-2	many	CASSPRPGWTSLTGELFF	TGTGCCAGCAGCCCCCGGCCGGGTTGGACTAGCCTCACCGGGGAGCTGTTTTTT
TRBD2	TRBV20-1	TRBJ2-5	many	CSARWGGETQYF	TGCAGTGCTAGGTGGGGGGGGGAGACCCAGTACTTC
TRBD1	TRBV6-2/TRBV6-3	TRBJ2-7	NA	CASSYPDRGLGLLNYEQYF	TGTGCCAGCAGTTACCCAGACAGGGGATTGGGACTCTTAAACTACGAGCAGTACTTC
NA	TRBV28	TRBJ2-4	few	CASSPLGALAKNIQYF	TGTGCCAGCAGTCCCCTCGGGGCACTAGCCAAAAACATTCAGTACTTC